The 21 T cell receptor beta chains presented below share a single source sample, sequenced in a study of OX40 agonist ivuxolimab in advanced cancers. The method was immunoSEQ multiplex PCR; TCRdb's version includes in-frame clones alone and lacks a portion of them. The sample yields about 98,000 clones, roughly nine tenths seen once. The specimen comprised CD4+ or CD8+ T cells sorted from blood, sampled in a trial of the OX40 agonist ivuxolimab. The receptors come from an adult with an advanced solid tumor such as melanoma, head and neck, liver or kidney cancer.

The chain recombines TRBV27 with TRBJ1-5, with D possibly being TRBD1 (6 bases). There are 14 residues in the CDR3. Germline CDR1 reads MNHEY; CDR2 reads SMNVEV (reference sequence). Trimming removed 6 bases from V and 7 bases from J, with 16 bases in between. The CDR3, as DNA: TGTGCCAGCAGCCGAGCAGGGGATCGGCAGCCCCAGCATTTT. This sequence encodes CASSRAGDRQPQHF.

As concerns this clone: Additional DNA sequences in this sample encode the identical CDR3. The rearrangement joins TRBV7-3 to TRBJ2-7, with D hard to call. The V end lost 5 bases, the J end lost 0 bases, and 14 bases lay between the germline ends. The CDR3 loop spans 15 amino acids. In germline, CDR1 is SGHTA, CDR2 FQGTGA. The CDR3 region is CASSLYSTSSYEQYF. Written as DNA, the CDR3 is TGTGCCAGCAGCCTATACTCAACAAGCTCCTACGAGCAGTACTTC.

The chain recombines TRBV5-1 with TRBJ2-3; possible D gene TRBD1, 6 bases. Germline values: CDR1 SGHRS, CDR2 YFSETQ. Trimming cost V 4 bases and J 1 base, with 16 bases left between them. There are 16 residues in the CDR3. CDR3: CASSPLQGSGTDTQYF. In DNA form, the CDR3 reads TGCGCCAGCAGCCCCTTACAGGGCTCGGGCACAGATACGCAGTATTTT.

The J gene is TRBJ1-1, the V gene TRBV12-5, with TRBD1 identical over 7 bases. Germline V CDR1 and CDR2: LGHNT, FRNRAP. The CDR3 extends over 13 amino acids. With 7 bases clipped from V and 7 bases from J, the junction kept 9 bases outside the gene matches. In nucleotides, the CDR3 is TGTGCTAGTGCCCGACAGGGAATAAATGAAGCTTTCTTT. Amino acids: CASARQGINEAFF.

The V gene is TRBV11-2, the J gene TRBJ1-1, with a weak D call TRBD1 (5 bases). Per the germline V gene, CDR1 is SGHAT and CDR2 is FQNNGV. The CDR3 extends over 17 amino acids. Trimming pared 3 bases from V and 2 bases from J, leaving 19 bases between. The DNA of the CDR3 is TGTGCCAGCAGCTTCCCCACGTCCGGGGCGAGAAACACTGAAGCTTTCTTT. Its protein product is CASSFPTSGARNTEAFF.

The chain recombines TRBV28 with TRBJ1-2, with D possibly TRBD1 on 5 matching bases. Trimming cost V 2 bases and J 6 bases, with 19 bases left between them. CDR1 and CDR2 from the germline V gene are MDHEN and SYDVKM. The length of the CDR3 is 16 residues. CDR3 in amino acids: CASSLGGSGGDHGYTF. The CDR3 bases are TGTGCCAGCAGTTTAGGTGGGTCGGGGGGAGATCATGGCTACACCTTC.

The chain is built from TRBV7-2 and TRBJ2-2; no definite D call. The CDR3 extends over 12 amino acids. The V end lost 1 base, the J end lost 7 bases, and 4 bases lay between the germline ends. Germline V gene data show CDR1 as SGHTA and CDR2 as FQGNSA. For the CDR3, the DNA is TGTGCCAGCAGCTTAGACGGCGGGGAGCTGTTTTTT. This gives the protein CASSLDGGELFF. Looking up the rest from reference TRBV7-2 and TRBJ2-2 gives the full variable domain: GAGVSQSPSNKVTEKGKDVELRCDPISGHTALYWYRQSLGQGLEFLIYFQGNSAPDKSGLPSDRFSAERTGGSVSTLTIQRTQQEDSAVYLCASSLDGGELFFGEGSRLTVL.

This chain links TRBV28 with TRBJ1-1; D not certain. Trimming took 2 bases from V and 5 from J, leaving 6 bases between them. This CDR3 comprises 12 residues. Per germline, CDR1 MDHEN and CDR2 SYDVKM. CDR3 amino acids: CASSLRPTEAFF. The CDR3 DNA reads as TGTGCCAGCAGTTTACGGCCTACTGAAGCTTTCTTT.

This chain joins TRBV18 and TRBJ1-1; 9 bases match TRBD1. Losses at the gene ends were 4 bases for V and 5 bases for J; bases not matched to a gene: 5. Germline V gives CDR1 KGHSH, CDR2 LQKENI. This CDR3 is 14 amino acids long. CDR3 region: CASSQRTGETEAFF. CDR3 DNA sequence: TGTGCCAGCTCACAACGGACAGGGGAGACTGAAGCTTTCTTT.

The V call is TRBV5-8, the J call TRBJ2-7; D not resolved. This CDR3 is 14 amino acids long. V was clipped by 2 bases and J by 1 base, with 10 bases between them. The germline gives CDR1 SGHTS, CDR2 YDEGEE. CDR3 protein: CASSLGPHSYEQYF. The CDR3 DNA is TGTGCCAGCAGCTTAGGGCCTCATTCCTACGAGCAGTACTTC.

This clone was seen a single time. The genes are TRBV6-1 and TRBJ1-1; TRBD1 matches 7 bases. With 10 bases clipped from V and 9 bases from J, the junction kept 17 bases outside the gene matches. Germline V CDR1 and CDR2: MNHNS, SASEGT. The CDR3 totals 14 residues. CDR3 residues: CATHDPGQPGKAFF. The DNA of the CDR3 is TGTGCCACCCACGACCCGGGACAGCCGGGGAAAGCTTTCTTT.

The rearrangement joins TRBV5-8 to TRBJ2-7, with D hard to call. Deletions cut 7 bases from V and 3 bases from J, with 20 bases between. The CDR3 has 15 residues. Germline V CDR1 and CDR2: SGHTS, YDEGEE. CDR3 coding DNA: TGTGCCAGCGGATTTGACGGATGGGGTAGCTACGAGCAGTACTTC. Encoded protein: CASGFDGWGSYEQYF.

V and J are TRBV11-2 and TRBJ2-7; D may correspond to TRBD1 or TRBD2 (5 bases each). V lost 4 bases and J 5 bases, leaving 12 bases between the germline ends. The CDR3 contains 13 residues. Germline values: CDR1 SGHAT, CDR2 FQNNGV. The CDR3 sequence is CASSWTRGNEQYF. The DNA for the CDR3 is TGTGCCAGCAGCTGGACGAGGGGCAACGAGCAGTACTTC. The whole variable domain, remainder taken from reference TRBV11-2 and TRBJ2-7, is EAGVAQSPRYKIIEKRQSVAFWCNPISGHATLYWYQQILGQGPKLLIQFQNNGVVDDSQLPKDRFSAERLKGVDSTLKIQPAKLEDSAVYLCASSWTRGNEQYFGPGTRLTVT.

The chain carries TRBV27 and TRBJ1-6; D is undetermined. The germline V and J ends were trimmed by 6 bases and 8 bases, with 5 bases remaining between them. Germline lookup yields CDR1 MNHEY and CDR2 SMNVEV (reference sequence). The CDR3 extends over 11 amino acids. The CDR3 DNA reads TGTGCCAGCAGCTCCTATTCACCCCTCCACTTT. Translating it yields CASSSYSPLHF.

The rearrangement joins TRBV4-3 to TRBJ2-1, with D possibly being TRBD1 (5 bases). Between the trimmed V and J ends, which lost 0 bases and 4 bases, there was a span of 10 bases. This CDR3 contains 15 residues. In germline, CDR1 is LGHNA, CDR2 YSLEER. The CDR3 sequence is CASSQDGRAYNEQFF. The CDR3 DNA reads as TGCGCCAGCAGCCAAGATGGCAGGGCTTACAATGAGCAGTTCTTC.

Only one count was recorded for this clone. The V call is TRBV29-1, the J call TRBJ1-5; no reliable D call. Trimming removed 4 bases from V and 6 bases from J, with 13 bases in between. CDR1 and CDR2 (germline): SQVTM, ANQGSEA. The CDR3 loop spans 13 amino acids. Here the CDR3 reads CSVGVALGQPQHF. The CDR3 DNA sequence: TGCAGCGTTGGAGTGGCCCTGGGTCAGCCCCAGCATTTT.

This clone came up once. Here the CDR3 reads CASSYSDLRGGYTF. CDR3 coding DNA: TGTGCCAGCAGTTACTCGGACCTACGGGGCGGCTACACCTTC. The chain joins TRBV6-5 to TRBJ1-2; possibly TRBD1 for D (5 bases). V gave up 0 bases and J gave up 8 bases, with 13 bases separating them. Germline values: CDR1 MNHEY, CDR2 SVGAGI. CDR3 length: 14 residues.

CDR3: CASSFQGEVTGELFF. In DNA, the CDR3 is TGTGCCAGCAGCTTCCAGGGGGAAGTCACCGGGGAGCTGTTTTTT. The V call is TRBV7-3, the J call TRBJ2-2, with TRBD1 matching over 7 bases. V gave up 3 bases and J gave up 4 bases; unmatched junction bases: 5. This CDR3 comprises 15 residues. The germline V gene encodes CDR1 SGHTA and CDR2 FQGTGA.

V gene TRBV19 combines with J gene TRBJ1-5; no clear D. The germline CDR1 and CDR2 sequences are LNHDA and SQIVND (reference sequence). V gave up 5 bases and J gave up 7 bases, with 18 bases separating them. This CDR3 comprises 15 residues. CDR3 DNA sequence: TGTGCCAGTAGTTCCGGCCCCGATCTAGGCCAGCCCCAGCATTTT. It translates to CASSSGPDLGQPQHF.

This rearrangement joins TRBV18 to TRBJ2-7, with 11 bases aligning to TRBD2. The V gene's germline CDR1 is KGHSH and CDR2 LQKENI. The CDR3 covers 14 residues. J was trimmed by 2 bases and V by 6 bases; bases with no gene match: 3. CDR3: CASSPGLAAYEQYF. The CDR3 coding sequence is TGTGCCAGCTCGCCGGGACTAGCGGCCTACGAGCAGTACTTC.

This chain links TRBV6-1 with TRBJ1-1; 7 nucleotides agree with TRBD1. With 7 bases clipped from V and 5 bases from J, the junction kept 7 bases outside the gene matches. CDR3 length: 13 residues. The germline V gene has CDR1 MNHNS and CDR2 SASEGT. The CDR3 DNA reads TGTGCCAGCACCACAGGGGTAGGGACTGAAGCTTTCTTT. Translated, it gives CASTTGVGTEAFF.